Below, 6 T cell receptor beta chains from the same sample are listed, as sequenced in a study of identical twins (dated by TCRdb to about 2016). Library preparation was by 5' RACE. Instrument used: Illumina HiSeq 2000. The public reads were quality trimmed at Q25 with fastp and then assembled into clones with MiXCR by TCRdb, keeping productive beta chains. Under each unique CDR3 protein, matching rows form one entry showing the most common genes and DNA. In all, the sample holds 450,000 to 650,000 distinct CDR3 sequences, and 12% to 15% of those were seen once. The top ten clones comprise around 0.4% of the sample. These sequences were also reported in another study, on yellow fever vaccine responses in identical twins.

The sequenced material came from CD4+ T cells sorted from blood. Receptors were obtained from a woman aged 18-35 years in good health.

This clonotype showed up just a few times. The chain uses TRBV12-3 or TRBV12-4 and TRBJ2-2; D unresolved. This CDR3 is built from 15 residues. Trimming pared 3 bases from V and 5 bases from J, leaving 13 bases between. CDR3 region: CASSFRPMHTGELFF. CDR3 DNA: TGTGCCAGCAGTTTCAGGCCTATGCATACCGGGGAGCTGTTTTTT.

The chain couples TRBV3-1 to TRBJ2-7, with D perhaps given as TRBD1 or TRBD2 (5 bases each). Germline V gene lookup returns CDR1 LGHDT and CDR2 YNNKEL (reference sequence). The CDR3 runs 13 residues. V was pared by 5 bases and J by 3 bases, with 11 bases between. The CDR3 sequence is CASSGGLNYEQYF. CDR3 bases: TGTGCCAGCAGCGGGGGATTGAACTACGAGCAGTACTTC.

This clonotype was seen more than once but under ten times. The germline gene is not matched at one end of the junction; a read error may be the cause. The J gene is TRBJ2-3, the V gene TRBV10-3; 9 bases agree with TRBD1. CDR3 length equals 18 residues. Germline V lookup: CDR1 ENHRY, CDR2 SYGVKD. For the CDR3, the DNA is TGTGCCATCAGAGAGTCACAGGGGGCTCTGGGTGGAACAGATACGCAGTATTTT. Residues: CAIRESQGALGGTDTQYF.

The chain couples TRBV28 to TRBJ2-5; D is uncertain. This CDR3 is 14 amino acids long. The V end lost 5 bases, the J end lost 2 bases, and 12 bases lay between the germline ends. CDR1 is MDHEN, CDR2 SYDVKM, per germline. The CDR3 here is CASSLSRKQETQYF. DNA of the CDR3: TGTGCCAGCAGTCTGTCCCGGAAGCAAGAGACCCAGTACTTC. Supplemented by reference TRBV28 and TRBJ2-5, the full variable domain reads DVKVTQSSRYLVKRTGEKVFLECVQDMDHENMFWYRQDPGLGLRLIYFSYDVKMKEKGDIPEGYSVSREKKERFSLILESASTNQTSMYLCASSLSRKQETQYFGPGTRLLVL.

The chain has TRBV6-5 and TRBJ1-2; D possibly corresponds to TRBD1 (6 bases). V was clipped by 2 bases and J by 5 bases, with 12 bases between them. Germline CDR1 reads MNHEY; CDR2 reads SVGAGI. CDR3 length: 14 residues. CDR3 in DNA: TGTGCCAGCAGTTACCTGGGGGCAGGGTATGGCTACACCTTC. This codes for CASSYLGAGYGYTF.

This clonotype was seen a handful of times. The chain combines TRBV5-1 with TRBJ2-3; 9 bases fit TRBD2. The CDR3 runs to 19 residues. The germline gives CDR1 SGHRS, CDR2 YFSETQ. The trim removed 3 bases at V and 1 base at J, leaving 15 bases unmatched. CDR3 DNA sequence: TGCGCCAGCAGCTGGAGGGTTAGCGGGAGCCTATCTGGCACAGATACGCAGTATTTT. This codes for CASSWRVSGSLSGTDTQYF. The full variable domain, rest sourced from reference TRBV5-1 and TRBJ2-3, is KAGVTQTPRYLIKTRGQQVTLSCSPISGHRSVSWYQQTPGQGLQFLFEYFSETQRNKGNFPGRFSGRQFSNSRSEMNVSTLELGDSALYLCASSWRVSGSLSGTDTQYFGPGTRLTVL.